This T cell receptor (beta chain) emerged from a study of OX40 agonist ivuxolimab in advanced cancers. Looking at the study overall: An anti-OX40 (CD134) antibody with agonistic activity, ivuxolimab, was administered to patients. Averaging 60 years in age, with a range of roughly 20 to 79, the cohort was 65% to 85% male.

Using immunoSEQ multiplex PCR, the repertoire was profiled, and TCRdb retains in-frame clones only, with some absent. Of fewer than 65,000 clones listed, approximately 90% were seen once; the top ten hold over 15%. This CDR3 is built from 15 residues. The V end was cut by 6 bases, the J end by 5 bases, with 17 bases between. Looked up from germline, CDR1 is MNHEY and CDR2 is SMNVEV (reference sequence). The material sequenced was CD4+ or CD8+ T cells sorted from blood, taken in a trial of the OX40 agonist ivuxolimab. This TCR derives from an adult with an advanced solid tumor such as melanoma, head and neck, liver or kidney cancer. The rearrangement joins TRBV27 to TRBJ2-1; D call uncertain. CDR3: CASRPGVVGNNEQFF. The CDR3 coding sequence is TGTGCCAGCAGGCCTGGGGTAGTTGGGAACAATGAGCAGTTCTTC.